These 19 T cell receptor beta chains share one sample of origin, sequenced in a study of T cells in Graves' hyperthyroidism and ophthalmopathy. TCR beta CDR3 regions were amplified from RNA transcripts. The study used the HTBI primer set for a first-round RT-PCR of the TCR CDR3. TCRdb used MiXCR to reprocess the multiplex PCR reads, holding one entry per CDR3 protein. The table includes 730,000 or so distinct CDR3 sequences, 18% detected once. The sample taken for sequencing was blood. Source of these receptors: a woman between 45 and 60 years old with Graves' hyperthyroidism that later progressed to Graves' ophthalmopathy.

This clonotype has just a few counts. The rearrangement joins TRBV30 to TRBJ1-6; 7 positions match TRBD1. CDR1 is GTSNPN and CDR2 is SVGIG in the germline V gene (reference sequence). Losses at the gene ends were 5 bases for V and 8 bases for J; bases not matched to a gene: 6. The CDR3 extends over 13 amino acids. CDR3 DNA sequence: TGTGCCTGGGAGGACAGGCGCGATTCACCCCTCCACTTT. Its translation: CAWEDRRDSPLHF. Based on the CDR3 plus reference TRBV30 and TRBJ1-6, the full variable domain is SQTIHQWPATLVQPVGSPLSLECTVEGTSNPNLYWYRQAAGRGLQLLFYSVGIGQISSEVPQNLSASRPQDRQFILSSKKLLLSDSGFYLCAWEDRRDSPLHFGNGTRLTVT.

CDR3 DNA: TGTGCCAGCAGTGACTCGAGTTCAAGGGGTGGCTACACCTTC. As protein: CASSDSSSRGGYTF. The chain combines TRBV6-4 with TRBJ1-2, with a possible D match to TRBD1 (5 bases). The CDR3 extends over 14 amino acids. Trimming left V 0 bases short and J 7 bases short, with 12 bases between. Per germline, CDR1 MRHNA and CDR2 SNTAGT.

This clonotype has ten or more counts. This rearrangement joins TRBV6-2 or TRBV6-3 to TRBJ2-3, with 9 bases lining up with TRBD2. The CDR3 consists of 15 residues. V lost 2 bases and J lost 4; bases outside the gene matches: 4. The germline gives CDR1 MNHEY, CDR2 SVGEGT. The CDR3, as DNA: TGTGCCAGCAGTTACCTAGCGGGGTACCCAGATACGCAGTATTTT. Amino acid sequence: CASSYLAGYPDTQYF.

This clonotype came up a few times. V gene TRBV25-1 combines with J gene TRBJ1-2; D is uncertain. The CDR3 is 12 amino acids. Germline V gene lookup returns CDR1 MGHDK and CDR2 SYGVNS. V lost 7 bases to trimming and J lost 7 bases, with 13 bases between them. The CDR3 DNA reads TGTGCCAGCAAGGTAGCCTTGGGTGGCTACACCTTC. It encodes CASKVALGGYTF.

The genes are TRBV7-9 and TRBJ1-1; 10 bases map to TRBD1. Germline-derived CDR1 and CDR2 are SEHNR and FQNEAQ (reference sequence). Germline trimming cut 0 bases from V and 2 bases from J; bases unmatched to any gene: 12. The CDR3 has 19 residues. This CDR3 reads CASSLALRGTGVKNTEAFF. The CDR3 nucleotides are TGTGCCAGCAGCTTAGCGCTGCGAGGGACAGGGGTGAAAAACACTGAAGCTTTCTTT.

This clonotype appeared many times. V gene TRBV3-1 combines with J gene TRBJ2-2; 9 bases map to TRBD1. J lost 1 base, V lost 3 bases, and 9 bases had no gene match. In germline, CDR1 is LGHDT, CDR2 YNNKEL (reference sequence). The CDR3 sequence is 18 residues long. The CDR3 sequence: CASSHRRGGQGNTGELFF. As DNA, the CDR3 is TGTGCCAGCAGCCACCGCCGTGGGGGACAGGGGAACACCGGGGAGCTGTTTTTT.

This clonotype was picked up a small number of times. The chain combines TRBV7-9 with TRBJ1-4; no clear D gene. The germline V gene has CDR1 SEHNR and CDR2 FQNEAQ (reference sequence). The CDR3 contains 14 residues. V lost 5 bases, J lost 7 bases, and 14 bases lay in between. The CDR3 region is CASSPRWTSEKLFF. The CDR3 DNA is TGTGCCAGCAGCCCGAGGTGGACGTCTGAAAAACTGTTTTTT.

This clonotype was seen only once. V usage is TRBV6-1 and J usage is TRBJ1-2, with 7 bases identical to TRBD1. The CDR3 has 15 amino acids. The ends lost 6 bases at V and 3 bases at J; junction bases unmatched: 10. Germline lookup yields CDR1 MNHNS and CDR2 SASEGT. The CDR3, as DNA: TGTGCCAGCAGCCAAACCCGGACAGGCCACTATGGCTACACCTTC. This codes for CASSQTRTGHYGYTF.

This clonotype was seen repeatedly, ten times or more. The chain is built from TRBV5-1 and TRBJ1-1; D is ambiguous. CDR1 and CDR2 (germline): SGHRS, YFSETQ. The CDR3 has 15 amino acids. The V end was cut by 0 bases, the J end by 6 bases, with 15 bases between. CDR3 nucleotides: TGCGCCAGCAGCTTGGGTCCGGGGTTGAGAGCTGAAGCTTTCTTT. Its protein is CASSLGPGLRAEAFF.

The chain couples TRBV6-2 or TRBV6-3 to TRBJ1-4; D gene unclear. The CDR3 is 13 amino acids. The germline CDR1 and CDR2 sequences are MNHEY and SVGEGT. V lost 6 bases, J lost 7 bases, and 12 bases lay in between. The CDR3 region is CASRNPRGEKLFF. The CDR3 region has the DNA TGTGCCAGCAGGAACCCGCGGGGTGAAAAACTGTTTTTT.

This clonotype was seen only a few times. This chain links TRBV10-1 with TRBJ1-4, with 7 bases matching TRBD1. There are 15 residues in the CDR3. V dropped 3 bases and J dropped 4; count of bases not matched to a gene: 5. CDR1 and CDR2 from the germline V gene are WNHNN and SYGVQD (reference sequence). DNA for the CDR3: TGCGCCAGCAGTGATTCGAGACAGGGTAATGAAAAACTGTTTTTT. This gives the protein CASSDSRQGNEKLFF.

The chain is built from TRBV29-1 and TRBJ2-2; the D gene is possibly TRBD2 (6 bases). Germline CDR1 is SQVTM and CDR2 is ANQGSEA. This CDR3 has 13 residues. V lost 5 bases to trimming and J lost 3 bases, with 10 bases between them. CDR3 loop: CSVPTGDTGELFF. The DNA for the CDR3 is TGCAGCGTTCCAACGGGGGACACCGGGGAGCTGTTTTTT.

This clonotype has a handful of counts. This chain uses TRBV5-1 with TRBJ1-1, with unresolved D. The V end was cut by 0 bases, the J end by 1 base, with 10 bases between. CDR1 is SGHRS and CDR2 is YFSETQ in the germline V gene. The CDR3 has 15 amino acids. This CDR3 is CASSLVVYGNTEAFF. CDR3 in DNA: TGCGCCAGCAGCTTGGTTGTGTATGGGAACACTGAAGCTTTCTTT.

In this sample, this clonotype turned up many times. This rearrangement joins TRBV3-1 to TRBJ2-1; 8 nucleotides line up with TRBD2. In germline, CDR1 is LGHDT, CDR2 YNNKEL (reference sequence). CDR3 size: 14 residues. V shed 9 bases, J shed 1 base, and the junction held 5 bases outside the gene matches. The CDR3 DNA is TGTGCCAGTCGGGGGGGCCGGTCCTACAATGAGCAGTTCTTC. Its translation is CASRGGRSYNEQFF.

This clonotype was recorded a few times. The V and J genes are TRBV7-9 and TRBJ1-1; maybe TRBD1 (5 bases). Per the germline V gene, CDR1 is SEHNR and CDR2 is FQNEAQ (reference sequence). Trimming removed 8 bases at V and 4 bases at J, with 14 bases between. This CDR3 has 13 residues. The CDR3 DNA sequence: TGTGCCAGCGAGAGCAGGGATACCACTGAAGCTTTCTTT. As protein: CASESRDTTEAFF.

On this clonotype itself: A much larger clone sits a single nucleotide away, making a read error possible. The chain carries TRBV11-2 and TRBJ2-2; the D gene is possibly TRBD1 (6 bases). V lost 5 bases, J lost 7 bases, and 17 bases lay in between. This CDR3 has 15 amino acids. The germline gives CDR1 SGHAT, CDR2 FQNNGV. Here the CDR3 reads CASSPPGAMLGELFF. In DNA form, the CDR3 reads TGTGCCAGCAGCCCACCAGGGGCGATGCTCGGGGAGCTGTTTTTT.

This clonotype was seen a few times. This chain links TRBV19 with TRBJ2-7; D is possibly TRBD2 (5 bases). Germline assignment: CDR1 LNHDA and CDR2 SQIVND (reference sequence). The ends were cut back, 2 bases at V and 0 bases at J, with 8 bases in the middle. This CDR3 is 14 amino acids long. CDR3 DNA: TGTGCCAGTAGTATAACGGGAAACTCCTACGAGCAGTACTTC. Translating gives CASSITGNSYEQYF.

This clonotype was recorded many times. The gene calls are TRBV2 and TRBJ2-3; the match to TRBD1 covers 9 bases. The CDR3 length is 14 residues. Per the germline V gene, CDR1 is SNHLY and CDR2 is FYNNEI. With 1 base clipped from V and 6 bases from J, the junction kept 2 bases outside the gene matches. The CDR3 nucleotides read TGTGCCAGCAGTGAAGGGACAGGGGTCGATACGCAGTATTTT. It specifies CASSEGTGVDTQYF.

The CDR3 DNA sequence: TGCGCCAGCAGCTGGGAGAACAGGGATGTGGATGGCTACACCTTC. Protein sequence: CASSWENRDVDGYTF. This chain uses TRBV5-1 with TRBJ1-2; a possible D gene is TRBD1 (6 bases). CDR1 is SGHRS and CDR2 is YFSETQ in the germline V gene. The CDR3 extends over 15 amino acids. Trimming pared 3 bases from V and 6 bases from J, leaving 18 bases between.